Given below is one T cell receptor beta chain in context. The CDR3 totals 14 residues. The V end lost 2 bases, the J end lost 6 bases, and 13 bases lay between the germline ends. TCRdb analysed the 5' RACE reads with MiXCR anew, one entry per CDR3 protein. Of approximately 350,000 distinct CDR3 sequences detected, 20% appear once; the ten largest clones hold about an eighth. These data come from a study of CD8 T cells in ankylosing spondylitis. Sequenced material: blood, either unsorted or a sorted T cell fraction (not recorded which). The chain employs TRBV12-3 or TRBV12-4 and TRBJ1-2; D unclear. The TCR comes from a male donor with ankylosing spondylitis or in good health (not recorded which). The CDR3 bases are TGTGCCAGCAGTTTAACGGCACAGTTGGATGGCTACACCTTC. It yields the protein CASSLTAQLDGYTF.